Following are 4 T cell receptor beta chains from one sample sequenced in a study of cytomegalovirus exposure and HLA in healthy donors. The PCR contained 60 Vbeta and 13 Jbeta primers. Sequenced by immunoSEQ multiplex PCR; TCRdb stores in-frame clones only, minus some. The sample yields around 190,000 clones, approximately 70% seen once. Sample: PBMCs. These receptors were taken from a young woman in good health and CMV-seropositive.

This chain links TRBV27 with TRBJ1-4; the D gene is possibly TRBD1 (5 bases). CDR3 size: 16 residues. CDR1 and CDR2 from the germline V gene are MNHEY and SMNVEV (reference sequence). Trimming removed 1 base at V and 6 bases at J, with 15 bases between. The CDR3 protein is CASSLFGYQGDEKLFF. The CDR3 DNA reads as TGTGCCAGCAGTTTATTCGGGTATCAGGGTGATGAAAAACTGTTTTTT.

The gene calls are TRBV14 and TRBJ2-7; TRBD2 aligns across 11 bases. This CDR3 region has 15 residues. Germline V gives CDR1 SGHDN, CDR2 FVKESK. The V gene end was trimmed by 1 base and the J gene end by 2 bases; junction bases not matched to a gene: 1. The CDR3 is CASSQVTSGAYEQYF. The CDR3 DNA follows: TGTGCCAGCAGCCAAGTGACTAGCGGGGCCTACGAGCAGTACTTC.

The rearrangement joins TRBV7-9 to TRBJ1-1; no clear D gene. The CDR3 consists of 12 residues. Deletions cut 5 bases from V and 0 bases from J, with 4 bases between. Germline V gene data show CDR1 as SEHNR and CDR2 as FQNEAQ (reference sequence). As DNA, the CDR3 is TGTGCCAGCAGCGGGCTGAACACTGAAGCTTTCTTT. It encodes CASSGLNTEAFF.

The CDR3 is CASSPISGLGNTIYF. CDR3 bases: TGTGCCAGCAGCCCAATTTCGGGTCTAGGAAACACCATATATTTT. The chain carries TRBV27 and TRBJ1-3; the D is unclear. The germline V gene encodes CDR1 MNHEY and CDR2 SMNVEV (reference sequence). This CDR3 spans 15 amino acids. V dropped 6 bases and J dropped 4 bases, with 16 bases sitting between them.